The 23 T cell receptor beta chains listed next were all sequenced from one sample in a study of blood T cell repertoires in COVID-19 (dated by TCRdb to the early 2020s). Receptor amplification or capture employed the immunoSEQ multiplex PCR assay. Entries here come from immuneACCESS through TCRdb and include only in-frame sequences with V and J called. Some clones fail to appear in such tables; in the studies checked, an unresolved V gene covers under half of the shortfall, and the cause of the remainder is unknown. Present in this sample are around 200,000 clones, around 85% of which were seen just once. The ten top clones hold less than 25% of the sample. Material for sequencing was peripheral blood. These receptor sequences come from a man between 65 and 79 years old with active or convalescent COVID-19.

The chain joins TRBV18 to TRBJ1-1; D may be TRBD1 (5 bases). This CDR3 spans 15 amino acids. V was clipped by 3 bases and J by 1 base, with 12 bases between them. CDR1 and CDR2 from the germline V gene are KGHSH and LQKENI. Here the CDR3 DNA reads TGTGCCAGCTCACCCACCAACCAGGGGAACACTGAAGCTTTCTTT. This codes for CASSPTNQGNTEAFF.

The chain uses TRBV13 and TRBJ1-2; perhaps TRBD1 as D (6 bases). V dropped 4 bases and J dropped 0 bases, with 18 bases sitting between them. This CDR3 is 17 amino acids long. Germline CDR1 is PRHDT and CDR2 is FYEKMQ (reference sequence). The CDR3 region is CASSSRPGVNTNYGYTF. The CDR3 DNA is TGTGCCAGCAGCTCCAGGCCAGGGGTCAACACTAACTATGGCTACACCTTC. The entire variable domain, with the rest obtained from reference TRBV13 and TRBJ1-2, is as follows: AAGVIQSPRHLIKEKRETATLKCYPIPRHDTVYWYQQGPGQDPQFLISFYEKMQSDKGSIPDRFSAQQFSDYHSELNMSSLELGDSALYFCASSSRPGVNTNYGYTFGSGTRLTVV.

This sequence joins TRBV11-2 and TRBJ1-2, with D possibly matching TRBD1 (6 bases). This CDR3 comprises 16 residues. Trimming pared 5 bases from V and 2 bases from J, leaving 18 bases between. Germline lookup yields CDR1 SGHAT and CDR2 FQNNGV. This CDR3 reads CASSRGVGRGNYGYTF. In DNA, the CDR3 is TGTGCCAGCAGCCGTGGGGTCGGCAGGGGCAACTATGGCTACACCTTC.

CDR3 protein: CASSPRGGGYTF. CDR3 nucleotide sequence: TGCGCCAGCAGCCCACGAGGGGGTGGCTACACCTTC. The chain has TRBV5-1 and TRBJ1-2; tentative D call: TRBD1 (6 bases). Between the trimmed V and J ends, which lost 4 bases and 7 bases, there was a span of 11 bases. The CDR3 has 12 amino acids. The germline V gene has CDR1 SGHRS and CDR2 YFSETQ.

This rearrangement joins TRBV5-1 to TRBJ1-1; possible D gene TRBD1, 5 bases. Per the germline V gene, CDR1 is SGHRS and CDR2 is YFSETQ. The CDR3 sequence is 12 residues long. V was shortened by 4 bases and J by 8 bases, with 12 bases between the two germline ends. The CDR3 here is CASSRGGREAFF. In DNA form, the CDR3 reads TGCGCCAGCAGCAGGGGAGGCAGGGAAGCTTTCTTT.

The chain is built from TRBV2 and TRBJ1-5; tentative D call: TRBD1 (5 bases). V was shortened by 6 bases and J by 9 bases, with 15 bases between the two germline ends. The CDR3 consists of 13 residues. Germline CDR1 and CDR2: SNHLY and FYNNEI. This chain's CDR3 is CASRTNQGGPQHF. CDR3 in DNA: TGTGCCAGCAGGACCAACCAGGGCGGGCCCCAGCATTTT.

This clone appeared a few times. V is TRBV19 and J is TRBJ1-2; weak D call: TRBD1 (6 bases). Trimming cost V 6 bases and J 9 bases, with 20 bases left between them. CDR3 length equals 14 residues. Germline V gene data show CDR1 as LNHDA and CDR2 as SQIVND (reference sequence). CDR3: CASSTGQGHGSYTF. Here the CDR3 DNA reads TGTGCCAGTAGCACCGGGCAGGGACATGGAAGCTACACCTTC.

V usage is TRBV7-6 and J usage is TRBJ1-5; 9 nucleotides match TRBD1. The CDR3 runs to 17 residues. Trimming at V came to 5 bases and at J to 0 bases, leaving 8 bases not matched to a gene. In germline, CDR1 is SGHVS, CDR2 FNYEAQ. The CDR3 loop is CASSEGQGSYSNQPQHF. The CDR3 DNA follows: TGTGCCAGCAGCGAAGGACAGGGGAGCTATAGCAATCAGCCCCAGCATTTT.

The chain combines TRBV19 with TRBJ2-5; no clear D. Germline CDR1 is LNHDA and CDR2 is SQIVND (reference sequence). CDR3 length equals 13 residues. Trimming took 3 bases from V and 5 from J, leaving 10 bases between them. In nucleotides, the CDR3 is TGTGCCAGTAGTATTAGAGGTCCGGAGACCCAGTACTTC. The encoded protein is CASSIRGPETQYF.

This sequence joins TRBV24-1 and TRBJ2-3; 8 bases match TRBD1. The germline CDR1 and CDR2 sequences are KGHDR and SFDVKD. V lost 4 bases, J lost 6 bases, and 5 bases stayed unmatched. The CDR3 spans 14 residues. In nucleotides, the CDR3 is TGTGCCACCAGTGACAGGGGGCCGAAGGATACGCAGTATTTT. Amino acid sequence: CATSDRGPKDTQYF.

The chain carries TRBV5-4 and TRBJ2-7; 13 nucleotides agree with TRBD2. CDR1 is SGHNT and CDR2 is YYREEE in the germline V gene (reference sequence). The trim removed 4 bases at V and 5 bases at J, leaving 9 bases unmatched. The CDR3 totals 16 residues. In nucleotides, the CDR3 is TGTGCCAGCAGCCCTGGACTAGCGGGAGATATCGACGAGCAGTACTTC. It encodes CASSPGLAGDIDEQYF.

Details on this clone: Its ends do not fully match the called genes, so a read error is possible. The chain couples TRBV5-8 to TRBJ1-2; 8 bases are a match to TRBD1. The CDR3 consists of 12 residues. Germline V gene sequence: CDR1 SGHTS, CDR2 YDEGEE. Here the CDR3 DNA reads TGTGCCAGCAGAGCGGGACAGGTTTCTCTCTCCTTC. Protein: CASRAGQVSLSF.

This clone was recorded once. This chain connects TRBV6-1 to TRBJ1-5, with a tentative D call TRBD1 (6 bases). The germline V gene encodes CDR1 MNHNS and CDR2 SASEGT. Trimming shortened V by 2 bases and J by 7 bases, and 12 bases separated the two germline ends. CDR3 size: 14 residues. The CDR3 spells CASSEQGIEQPQHF. CDR3 nucleotides: TGTGCCAGCAGTGAACAGGGGATCGAACAGCCCCAGCATTTT.

The V call is TRBV11-2, the J call TRBJ1-6; a possible D gene is TRBD1 (5 bases). The CDR3 contains 16 residues. Trimming stripped 1 base from V and 6 bases from J, with 13 bases between. The germline V gene encodes CDR1 SGHAT and CDR2 FQNNGV. The CDR3 reads CASSLGLGQPNSPLHF. The CDR3 DNA reads TGTGCCAGCAGCTTAGGACTGGGGCAGCCTAATTCACCCCTCCACTTT.

The gene calls are TRBV28 and TRBJ1-2; 7 nucleotides line up with TRBD1. The J segment lost 8 bases and the V segment lost 4 bases, leaving 19 bases of the junction unmatched. CDR1 MDHEN and CDR2 SYDVKM come from the germline V gene. CDR3 size: 17 residues. CDR3 bases: TGTGCCAGCAGTTCCCTCCCCTCGACAGGGACGGCATCGGGCTACACCTTC. It is translated as CASSSLPSTGTASGYTF.

The rearrangement links TRBV6-5 to TRBJ1-4; D remains ambiguous. Deletions cut 6 bases from V and 5 bases from J, with 16 bases between. The CDR3 is 15 amino acids. Germline V CDR1 and CDR2: MNHEY, SVGAGI. Here the CDR3 reads CASSRIKYSNEKLFF. The CDR3 DNA follows: TGTGCCAGCAGCCGTATCAAGTACAGCAATGAAAAACTGTTTTTT.

V usage is TRBV5-1 and J usage is TRBJ1-2; tentative D call: TRBD1 (6 bases). This CDR3 comprises 15 residues. V was clipped by 1 base and J by 4 bases, with 14 bases between them. Germline V gene lookup returns CDR1 SGHRS and CDR2 YFSETQ. CDR3 sequence reads: CASSLRGGDGYGYTF. In DNA form, the CDR3 reads TGCGCCAGCAGCTTGAGGGGGGGTGATGGCTATGGCTACACCTTC.

The gene calls are TRBV7-9 and TRBJ1-2; D may be TRBD1 (5 bases). The CDR3 loop spans 14 amino acids. Trimming stripped 3 bases from V and 4 bases from J, with 12 bases between. Per the germline V gene, CDR1 is SEHNR and CDR2 is FQNEAQ (reference sequence). The CDR3 DNA sequence: TGTGCCAGCAGCTTGGGGGGTCCTCTCTATGGCTACACCTTC. It encodes CASSLGGPLYGYTF.

The chain links TRBV19 to TRBJ2-1; a possible D gene is TRBD2 (5 bases). The germline V and J ends were trimmed by 5 bases and 5 bases, with 19 bases remaining between them. Germline CDR1 LNHDA, CDR2 SQIVND (reference sequence). The CDR3 sequence is 16 residues long. In DNA form, the CDR3 reads TGTGCCAGTAGTCAAGGGAGATCCGAGATAAACAATGAGCAGTTCTTC. This sequence encodes CASSQGRSEINNEQFF. Combining the CDR3 with reference TRBV19 and TRBJ2-1 gives the whole variable domain DGGITQSPKYLFRKEGQNVTLSCEQNLNHDAMYWYRQDPGQGLRLIYYSQIVNDFQKGDIAEGYSVSREKKESFPLTVTSAQKNPTAFYLCASSQGRSEINNEQFFGPGTRLTVL.

The CDR3, as DNA: TGTGCCAGCAGTGAATACAGGAGCACTGAAGCTTTCTTT. Amino acid sequence: CASSEYRSTEAFF. V gene TRBV2 combines with J gene TRBJ1-1; a possible D gene is TRBD1 (5 bases). Trimming took off 2 bases at V and 4 bases at J, with 8 bases between the two ends. There are 13 residues in the CDR3. The V gene's germline CDR1 is SNHLY and CDR2 FYNNEI.

The chain couples TRBV10-1 to TRBJ2-6; no clear D gene. The CDR3 runs 13 residues. The V end lost 4 bases, the J end lost 2 bases, and 3 bases lay between the germline ends. Germline CDR1 WNHNN, CDR2 SYGVQD (reference sequence). CDR3 in amino acids: CASSAAGANVLTF. Here the CDR3 DNA reads TGCGCCAGCAGTGCTGCTGGGGCCAACGTCCTGACTTTC.

This clone has more than one count but fewer than ten. The chain employs TRBV6-5 and TRBJ1-2; a possible D gene is TRBD1 (6 bases). Germline lookup yields CDR1 MNHEY and CDR2 SVGAGI. Trimming shortened V by 6 bases and J by 2 bases, and 16 bases separated the two germline ends. This CDR3 has 15 residues. The CDR3 spells CASRKRTAANYGYTF. For the CDR3, the DNA is TGTGCCAGCAGAAAACGGACAGCGGCGAACTATGGCTACACCTTC.

This clone was recorded a few times. The V call is TRBV10-3, the J call TRBJ1-2, with D hard to call. This CDR3 spans 16 amino acids. Germline V gene sequence: CDR1 ENHRY, CDR2 SYGVKD. V was trimmed by 2 bases and J by 4 bases, leaving 17 bases between them. As DNA, the CDR3 is TGTGCCATCAGTGAGAAGGGTAGACGGGAGCTCTATGGCTACACCTTC. It is translated as CAISEKGRRELYGYTF.